The entry that follows covers one T cell receptor (beta chain) sequence. Sequencing was performed with immunoSEQ multiplex PCR; in TCRdb, only in-frame clones are kept and a portion is missing. Of about 82,000 clones listed, around 94% are singletons. The sample comes from a study of control samples from healthy donors and cancer patients. Germline V gene data show CDR1 as MNHNS and CDR2 as SASEGT. The CDR3 loop spans 14 amino acids. Deletions cut 1 base from V and 3 bases from J, with 9 bases between. J is TRBJ1-2 and V is TRBV6-1; no clear D gene. The receptor's source is a woman younger than 30 in good health. The specimen was blood. The CDR3 here is CASSEVRQYYGYTF. The CDR3 DNA sequence: TGTGCCAGCAGTGAAGTAAGGCAGTACTATGGCTACACCTTC.